This T cell receptor (beta chain) was retrieved from a study of cytomegalovirus exposure and HLA in healthy donors. Turning to the study itself: The same platform as the 650 to 700 first-cohort repertoires was used for the 100 to 150 validation repertoires, a later analysis reported. Study conclusions and caveats: Testing in vitro showed a few CMV-associated chains specific for CMV antigens.

Sequencing used immunoSEQ multiplex PCR; TCRdb keeps in-frame clones, though not all of them. This sample has about 150,000 clones, with roughly 84% found just once. On this clone itself: Its antigen is currently unknown.

Germline CDR1 reads MNHNY; CDR2 reads SVGAGI (reference sequence). CDR3 length equals 12 residues. Trimming removed 5 bases from V and 3 bases from J, with 7 bases in between. The rearrangement uses TRBV6-6 and TRBJ2-5; D gene uncertain. Specimen: PBMCs. The sequence came from a human donor in good health. The CDR3 protein is CASSGQKETQYF. In DNA form, the CDR3 reads TGTGCCAGCAGTGGCCAGAAAGAGACCCAGTACTTC.